This T cell receptor (beta chain) appears in the sequencing data of a study of control samples from healthy donors and cancer patients. Data came from immunoSEQ multiplex PCR; TCRdb stores just in-frame clones and leaves some out. The sample contains about 140,000 clones, just under 95% of which appear only once. The V segment lost 5 bases and the J segment 2 bases; nucleotides outside the gene matches: 5. This CDR3 region has 15 residues. The source of this sequence is a man aged 30-40 years in good health. The sequenced material came from blood. The J gene is TRBJ2-2, the V gene TRBV6-7, with 7 bases identical to TRBD2. TRBV6-7 is given ORF status, its function remaining uncertain. The CDR3 sequence is CASSPRLANTGELFF. The CDR3 DNA sequence: TGTGCCAGCAGTCCGAGACTAGCCAACACCGGGGAGCTGTTTTTT.